This TCR beta chain was sequenced for a study of OX40 agonist ivuxolimab in advanced cancers. With regard to the full study: Ivuxolimab was an agonistic, fully human IgG2 monoclonal antibody directed against OX40 (CD134), a costimulatory receptor. Patients were allowed to have had prior anti-PD-1, anti-PD-L1 or anti-CTLA-4 therapy, and approximately 37% of the dose-escalation patients had been treated with checkpoint inhibitors. The monotherapy dose-escalation portion (N ≈ 57 patients) of the phase I ivuxolimab trial is reported in the paper. Partial responses were achieved by three dose-escalation patients, of whom one had hepatocellular carcinoma and two had cutaneous melanoma. Of the roughly 54 patients in dose escalation, some 19 had hepatocellular carcinoma, some 15 had melanoma, 9 had renal cell carcinoma and 9 had head and neck cancer. Intravenous ivuxolimab was administered to patients every 2 weeks at six dose levels: 0.01, 0.1, 0.3, 1.5, 3 and 10 mg/kg. In the dose-escalation cohort, around four fifths of patients were male, and the mean age was roughly 60 years, with a range of roughly 23 to 85. Peripheral TCRbeta sequencing was intended to test whether TCR sequence diversity was altered and clonal T-cell expansion was caused by ivuxolimab. The research as a whole found: At doses of 0.1 to 3.0 mg/kg, clonal expansion of both CD4+ and CD8+ T cells in blood was seen between baseline and week 6. After ivuxolimab, expanded clones were on average more numerous among CD8+ T cells than among CD4+ T cells. The antigen specificity of the peripheral T cells that underwent clonal expansion was not determined. Low levels of normalized T-cell clonal expansion were also seen in some patients who did not respond. In the 0.1-3.0 mg/kg groups, partial responders were among the patients with the lowest normalized peripheral clonal expansion, particularly in CD8+ T cells.

The CDR3 runs 14 amino acids, cysteine and phenylalanine included. The retained sequence is limited to the CDR3, 42 bases, with the frame set at the first base. Reading the germline V gene gives CDR1 SGHDT and CDR2 YYEEEE. The germline ends are 17 bases apart after V is trimmed by 4 bases and J by 7 bases. This clone was seen only a few times. Its target antigen remains unknown. Base qualities are not provided; no much larger clone lies one nucleotide away. Genomic DNA was extracted from sorted cells for sequencing of the TCRbeta CDR3 region. The immunoSEQ Assay was used to sequence the TCRbeta CDR3 regions. TCRdb stores this immuneACCESS table with in-frame sequences only. Part of the clones is absent; in the studies checked, under half of the shortfall reflects unresolved V genes, and no reason is known for the rest. In this sample the table shows approximately 60,000 clones, roughly 82% of which occur a single time. Roughly 6.3% of the sample comes from the top ten.

Patients with a history of autoimmune disease or receiving systemic immunosuppression were excluded from the trial. Peripheral blood for TCR sequencing was collected from all dose cohorts at baseline, on cycle 4 day 1, and on cycle 7 day 1. The samples were drawn from a first-in-human, open-label, multicenter phase I dose-escalation trial of ivuxolimab. Adults with locally advanced or metastatic melanoma, renal cell carcinoma, hepatocellular carcinoma or head and neck squamous cell carcinoma were enrolled in the trial. Before TCR sequencing, CD4+ T cells and CD8+ T cells from peripheral blood were sorted into separate populations.

The clonotype originates from an adult with an advanced solid tumor such as melanoma, head and neck, liver or kidney cancer. The sequencing here drew on CD4+ or CD8+ T cells sorted from blood, taken in a trial of the OX40 agonist ivuxolimab. This receptor chain uses TRBV5-6 and TRBJ1-2, with no confidently assigned D gene. The nucleotides read TGTGCCAGCAGCGCACACGGACGCAGGCTTGGCTACACCTTC. Its translation reads: CASSAHGRRLGYTF.